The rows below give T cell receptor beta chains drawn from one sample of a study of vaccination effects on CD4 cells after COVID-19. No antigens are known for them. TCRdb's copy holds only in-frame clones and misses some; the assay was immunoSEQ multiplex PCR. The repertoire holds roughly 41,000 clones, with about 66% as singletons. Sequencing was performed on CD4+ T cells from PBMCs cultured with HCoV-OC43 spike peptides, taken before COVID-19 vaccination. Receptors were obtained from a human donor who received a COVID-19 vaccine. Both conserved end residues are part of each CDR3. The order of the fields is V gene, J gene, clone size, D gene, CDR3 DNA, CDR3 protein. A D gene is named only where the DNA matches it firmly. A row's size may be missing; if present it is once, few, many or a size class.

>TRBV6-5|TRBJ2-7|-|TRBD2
TGTGCCAGCGACACAAGCGGGGAATACGAGCAGTACTTC
CASDTSGEYEQYF
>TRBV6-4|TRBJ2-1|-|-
TGTGCCAGCAGTGAAGGGACGAGCTCCTACAATGAGCAGTTCTTC
CASSEGTSSYNEQFF
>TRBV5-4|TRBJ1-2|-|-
TGTGCCAGCAGCTTGGGACAGGAGTTCTACTTCTACACCTTC
CASSLGQEFYFYTF
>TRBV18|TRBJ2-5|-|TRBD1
TGTGCCAGCTCACCGACAGGGAAACAAGAGACCCAGTACTTC
CASSPTGKQETQYF
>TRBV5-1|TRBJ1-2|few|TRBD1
TGCGCCAGCAGCCCTGACAGGGGTTATGGCTACACCTTC
CASSPDRGYGYTF
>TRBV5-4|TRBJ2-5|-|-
TGTGCCAGCAGCTTGGGGCTGAGAAGGGAGACCCAGTACTTC
CASSLGLRRETQYF
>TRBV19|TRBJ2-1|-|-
TGTGCCAGTAGTATGGTAGCGAACTACAATGAGCAGTTCTTC
CASSMVANYNEQFF
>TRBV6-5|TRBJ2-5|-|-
TGTGCCAGCAGTTACGGTGGGGTGAAAGAGACCCAGTACTTC
CASSYGGVKETQYF
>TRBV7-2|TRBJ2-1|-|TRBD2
TGTGCCAGCAGCGCGACTAGCTACCCCTACAATGAGCAGTTCTTC
CASSATSYPYNEQFF
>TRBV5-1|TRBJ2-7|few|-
TGCGCCAGCAGCTCGCCCACCGGTTTGGGGTTCAGCTCCTACGAGCAGTACTTC
CASSSPTGLGFSSYEQYF
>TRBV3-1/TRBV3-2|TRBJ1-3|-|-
TGTGCCAGCAGCCAAACAGGGACCGGAAACACCATATATTTT
CASSQTGTGNTIYF
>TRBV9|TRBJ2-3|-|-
TGTGCCAGCAGCGTAGGAATTGCTTCAGATACGCAGTATTTT
CASSVGIASDTQYF
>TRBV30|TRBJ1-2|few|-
TGTGCCTGGAGTGTAAGGTCGGGGGGCGGCTACACCTTC
CAWSVRSGGGYTF
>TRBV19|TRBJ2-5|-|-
TGTGCCAGTAGTATGCAGTTACAAGAGACCCAGTACTTC
CASSMQLQETQYF
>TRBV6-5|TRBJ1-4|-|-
TGTGCCAGCAGTTACCGGGTGGACGGGAATGAAAAACTGTTTTTT
CASSYRVDGNEKLFF
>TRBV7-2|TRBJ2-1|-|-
TGTGCCAGCAGCTTACGTTATGAGCAGTTCTTC
CASSLRYEQFF
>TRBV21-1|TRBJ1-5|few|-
TGTGCCAGCAGCAAAGAGGTGACAGGGAATCAGCCCCAGCATTTT
CASSKEVTGNQPQHF
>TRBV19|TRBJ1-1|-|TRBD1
TGTGCCAGTAGTGATCGACAGGGAAGAGGCACTGAAGCTTTCTTT
CASSDRQGRGTEAFF
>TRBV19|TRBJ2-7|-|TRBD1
TGTGCCAGTAGTACACCGGGACAGCCCTACGAGCAGTACTTC
CASSTPGQPYEQYF
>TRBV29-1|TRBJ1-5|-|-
TGCAGCGTGCGGGACGGCCTCCTCAATCAGCCCCAGCATTTT
CSVRDGLLNQPQHF
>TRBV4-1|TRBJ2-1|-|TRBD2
TGCGCCAGCAGCCAAGAATGGACTAGCGGGGGACAGTTCTTC
CASSQEWTSGGQFF
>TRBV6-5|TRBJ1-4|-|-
TGTGCCAGCACCAGGGCCAATGAAAAACTGTTTTTT
CASTRANEKLFF
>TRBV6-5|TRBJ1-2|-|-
TGTGCCAGCTCGCCCGGGATGGGGACGAGTGGCTACACCTTC
CASSPGMGTSGYTF
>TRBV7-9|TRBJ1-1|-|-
TGTGCCAGCAGCGTCAGGATGAACACTGAAGCTTTCTTT
CASSVRMNTEAFF